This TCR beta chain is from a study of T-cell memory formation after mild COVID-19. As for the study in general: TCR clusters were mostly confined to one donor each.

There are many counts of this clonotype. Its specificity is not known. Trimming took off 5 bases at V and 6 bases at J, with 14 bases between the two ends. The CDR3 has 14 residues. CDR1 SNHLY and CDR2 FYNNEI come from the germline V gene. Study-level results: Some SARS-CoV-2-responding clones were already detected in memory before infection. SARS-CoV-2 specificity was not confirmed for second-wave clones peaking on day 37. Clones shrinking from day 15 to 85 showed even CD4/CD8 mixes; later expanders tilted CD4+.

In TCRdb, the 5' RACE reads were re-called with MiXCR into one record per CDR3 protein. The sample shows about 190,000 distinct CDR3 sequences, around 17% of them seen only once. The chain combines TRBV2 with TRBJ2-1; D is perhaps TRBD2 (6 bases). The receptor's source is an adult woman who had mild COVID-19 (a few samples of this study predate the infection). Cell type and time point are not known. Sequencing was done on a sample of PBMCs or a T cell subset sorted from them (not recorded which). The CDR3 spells CASSSGYGGNEQFF. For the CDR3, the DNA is TGTGCCAGCAGTTCGGGGTACGGGGGCAATGAGCAGTTCTTC.